This T cell receptor (beta chain) was captured in a study of beta chain features in type 1 diabetes. CDR3 length: 15 amino acids. CDR1 and CDR2 from the germline V gene are LGHNA and YSLEER. V lost 4 bases to trimming and J lost 2 bases, with 12 bases between them. All sorted populations exceeded 95% purity. Investigators reverse transcribed all isolated RNA, so they sequenced expressed TCRB transcripts. Using immunoSEQ multiplex PCR, the repertoire was profiled, and TCRdb retains in-frame clones only, with some absent. The repertoire consists of under 550,000 clones, with roughly 10% occurring once and the leading ten covering around 0.05%.

This rearrangement joins TRBV4-3 to TRBJ1-5, with D perhaps matching TRBD1 (5 bases). The sample comprised naive CD4+ T cells from blood. The TCR originated in a woman under 30 in good health. CDR3 residues: CASSLRDGGNQPQHF. Here the CDR3 DNA reads TGCGCCAGCAGCCTCCGGGACGGCGGCAATCAGCCCCAGCATTTT.